The clone carrying this TCR beta chain has just one count. Its antigen is unknown. Patients with autoimmune history or systemic immunosuppression were excluded. The CDR3 runs to 15 residues. V was pared by 8 bases and J by 4 bases, with 15 bases between. CDR1 is LNHDA, CDR2 SQIVND, per germline (reference sequence). Profiled with immunoSEQ multiplex PCR; TCRdb holds only in-frame clones, not every one. Of about 78,000 clones in the sample, 85% to 95% were seen once. The data derive from a study of OX40 agonist ivuxolimab in advanced cancers. In the study overall: Those treated in dose escalation had hepatocellular carcinoma, melanoma, renal cell cancer or head and neck cancer. Of the patients, three showed partial responses, one with hepatocellular carcinoma and two with cutaneous melanoma. Overall study results and limits: Relatively little clonal expansion, among the lowest observed, appeared in partial responders at 0.1-3.0 mg/kg.

The chain has TRBV19 and TRBJ1-6; no clear D. The source material was CD4+ or CD8+ T cells sorted from blood, sampled in a trial of the OX40 agonist ivuxolimab. This receptor was taken from an adult with an advanced solid tumor such as melanoma, head and neck, liver or kidney cancer. CDR3 bases: TGTGCCAGTGGGGTTCGGGGAAATTATAATTCACCCCTCCACTTT. This encodes CASGVRGNYNSPLHF. The variable domain in full, with the rest retrieved from reference TRBV19 and TRBJ1-6, is DGGITQSPKYLFRKEGQNVTLSCEQNLNHDAMYWYRQDPGQGLRLIYYSQIVNDFQKGDIAEGYSVSREKKESFPLTVTSAQKNPTAFYLCASGVRGNYNSPLHFGNGTRLTVT.